The rows below give T cell receptor beta chains drawn from one sample of a study of CD8 T cell repertoires and HIV-1 epitope variants. Antigen specificity for these receptors is unknown. Sequencing used immunoSEQ multiplex PCR; TCRdb keeps in-frame clones, though not all of them. The data show about 5,200 clones, about 60% seen once. The sequenced sample was cultured CD8+ T cells derived from PBMCs. The origin of the receptors is a male donor with HIV. The CDR3 runs from the conserved cysteine through the conserved F or W. The order of the fields is J gene, V gene, CDR3 protein.

>TRBJ2-2|TRBV29-1
CSGLAANTGELFF
>TRBJ1-1|TRBV6-5
CASSWGSFNTEAFF
>TRBJ1-5|TRBV28
CASSSYQPQHF
>TRBJ2-7|TRBV5-1
CASSFGQGLYEQYF
>TRBJ2-2|TRBV7-6
CASSRYEGTGELFF
>TRBJ1-5|TRBV10-3
CAISGGNNQPQHF
>TRBJ2-3|TRBV5-1
CASSLVGEADTQYF
>TRBJ2-1|TRBV6-1
CASSDYHPAGHNEQFF
>TRBJ2-5|TRBV9
CASSGRDYERQTQYF
>TRBJ2-1|TRBV4-1
CASRLGTYSYNEQFF
>TRBJ2-3|TRBV27
CASRDRLDTQYF
>TRBJ2-3|TRBV28
CASSDSGNTDTQYF
>TRBJ2-3|TRBV9
CASSPPGTPGGQDTQYF
>TRBJ2-2|TRBV27
CASSSARLAGLTGELFF
>TRBJ2-5|TRBV28
CASSWGMETQYF
>TRBJ1-1|TRBV25-1
CASSEWTANTEAFF
>TRBJ2-2|TRBV27
CASSPRLAVFTGELFF
>TRBJ2-7|TRBV11-3
CASSLAGTYEQYF
>TRBJ1-2|TRBV6-1
CASSPPGQGVEGYTF
>TRBJ1-5|TRBV15
CATSGTGGNQPQHF
>TRBJ2-2|TRBV7-9
CASEEGINTGELFF
>TRBJ2-1|TRBV18
CASSPGAPSSYNEQFF
>TRBJ2-1|TRBV10-1
CASSSGQGYNEQFF
>TRBJ2-1|TRBV6-5
CASSYSASGSGNEQFF
>TRBJ2-7|TRBV5-6
CASSRTEAYEQYF
>TRBJ1-5|TRBV20-1
CSATPNQPQHF
>TRBJ2-6|TRBV28
CASSLNRDRGSSGANVLTF
>TRBJ1-1|TRBV4-1
CASSQGGATEAFF
>TRBJ2-6|TRBV7-9
CASSSASGANVLTF
>TRBJ2-3|TRBV7-2
CASRGVGTTGSTQYF
>TRBJ2-2|TRBV6-5
CASSLGGGELFF
>TRBJ1-6|TRBV30
CAWSRGQDNSPLHF
>TRBJ1-1|TRBV15
CATSLGLRTEAFF
>TRBJ2-1|TRBV4-1
CASSQDFPTERIYNEQFF